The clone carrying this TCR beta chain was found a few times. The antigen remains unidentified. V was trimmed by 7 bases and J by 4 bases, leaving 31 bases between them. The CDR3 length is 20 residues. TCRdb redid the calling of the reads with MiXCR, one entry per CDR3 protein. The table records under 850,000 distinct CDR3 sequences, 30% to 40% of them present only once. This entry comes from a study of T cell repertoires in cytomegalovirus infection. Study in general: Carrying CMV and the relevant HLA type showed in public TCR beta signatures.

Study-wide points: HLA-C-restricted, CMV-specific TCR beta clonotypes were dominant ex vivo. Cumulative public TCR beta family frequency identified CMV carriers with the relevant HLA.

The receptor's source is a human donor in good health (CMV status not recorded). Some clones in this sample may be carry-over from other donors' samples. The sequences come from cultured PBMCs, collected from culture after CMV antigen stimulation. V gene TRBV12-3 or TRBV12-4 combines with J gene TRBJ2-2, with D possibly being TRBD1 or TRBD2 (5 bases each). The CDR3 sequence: CASTLGAWDPVVEGTGELFF. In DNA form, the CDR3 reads TGTGCCAGCACCTTAGGGGCCTGGGACCCAGTAGTCGAGGGCACCGGGGAGCTGTTTTTT.